The 9 T cell receptor beta chains presented below share a single source sample, sequenced in a study of molecular identifiers for immune sequencing clone quantification. From the PCR reads, TCRdb called clonotypes with MiXCR, one entry per CDR3 protein. The table has hundreds of thousands of distinct CDR3 sequences, 24% seen once. The material sequenced was naive CD8+ T cells from blood, with Jurkat cell RNA spiked in. The subset is: FACS-sorted CD8+CD4-CCR7+CD45RA+ naive T cells. These receptors were obtained from a human donor in good health. Some libraries in this study had Jurkat cell RNA spiked in.

The chain combines TRBV6-6 with TRBJ1-2, with D possibly TRBD1 on 5 matching bases. V dropped 2 bases and J dropped 10 bases, with 17 bases sitting between them. Looked up from germline, CDR1 is MNHNY and CDR2 is SVGAGI (reference sequence). The CDR3 spans 14 residues. CDR3 in DNA: TGTGCCAGCAGTTACGGGACTATCAACTATAACTACACCTTC. It encodes CASSYGTINYNYTF.

There are a few counts of this clonotype. This rearrangement joins TRBV7-9 to TRBJ2-7; D unclear. Looked up from germline, CDR1 is SEHNR and CDR2 is FQNEAQ (reference sequence). The length of the CDR3 is 13 residues. Trimming left V 4 bases short and J 6 bases short, with 13 bases between. CDR3 DNA sequence: TGTGCCAGCAGCTCCCTCTTGTCACCCGAGCAGTACTTC. Its protein product is CASSSLLSPEQYF. The full variable domain, with the rest looked up from reference TRBV7-9 and TRBJ2-7, is DTGVSQNPRHKITKRGQNVTFRCDPISEHNRLYWYRQTLGQGPEFLTYFQNEAQLEKSRLLSDRFSAERPKGSFSTLEIQRTEQGDSAMYLCASSSLLSPEQYFGPGTRLTVT.

The V gene is TRBV20-1, the J gene TRBJ1-6; D not certain. Trimming stripped 3 bases from V and 5 bases from J, with 2 bases between. The CDR3 sequence is 11 residues long. Germline CDR1 and CDR2: DFQATT and SNEGSKA (reference sequence). The CDR3 is CSARDNSPLHF. CDR3 DNA: TGCAGTGCTAGGGATAATTCACCCCTCCACTTT.

Comment on this clonotype: One end of the junction fails to match germline, which may point to a read error. This chain joins TRBV9 and TRBJ2-3, with 8 positions matching TRBD2. This CDR3 contains 17 residues. Germline V gene sequence: CDR1 SGDLS, CDR2 YYNGEE. The CDR3 sequence: CARSVGGGRGATDTQYF. Written as DNA, the CDR3 is TGTGCCCGCAGCGTCGGGGGGGGGCGGGGAGCCACAGATACGCAGTATTTT.

This clonotype was counted ten times or more. The CDR3 DNA follows: TGTGCCAGCAGCCCCGACACCGGCAGGGATACGCAGTATTTT. Translating it yields CASSPDTGRDTQYF. The chain joins TRBV7-6 to TRBJ2-3; no definite D call. Trimming pared 5 bases from V and 6 bases from J, leaving 15 bases between. CDR3 length equals 14 residues. Germline assignment: CDR1 SGHVS and CDR2 FNYEAQ.

On this clonotype: Given a much more abundant clone one base away, this may be a read error. The chain carries TRBV2 and TRBJ1-5; no definite D call. V shed 6 bases and J shed 6 bases, with 21 bases lying between them. This CDR3 has 16 residues. The V gene's germline CDR1 is SNHLY and CDR2 FYNNEI. This CDR3 reads CASSPSAGRWTQPQHF. In DNA form, the CDR3 reads TGTGCCAGCAGCCCCAGCGCGGGCAGATGGACTCAGCCCCAGCATTTT.

This clonotype was observed a handful of times. This rearrangement joins TRBV20-1 to TRBJ2-6, with 7 bases that match TRBD1. Germline CDR1 DFQATT, CDR2 SNEGSKA (reference sequence). V shed 4 bases, J shed 2 bases, and the junction held 2 bases outside the gene matches. The CDR3 runs 14 residues. CDR3 nucleotides: TGCAGTGCTATCGACAGGGCTGGGGCCAACGTCCTGACTTTC. This gives the protein CSAIDRAGANVLTF.

This clonotype was seen more than once but under ten times. V gene TRBV27 combines with J gene TRBJ2-1; TRBD2 aligns across 8 bases. Losses at the gene ends were 4 bases for V and 5 bases for J; bases not matched to a gene: 7. Germline V CDR1 and CDR2: MNHEY, SMNVEV (reference sequence). CDR3 length: 15 residues. The CDR3 nucleotides read TGTGCCAGCAGTTCGGAGGGACTAGAGAACAATGAGCAGTTCTTC. It yields the protein CASSSEGLENNEQFF.

Details on this clonotype: With a much larger clone just one base away, this may be a read error. As DNA, the CDR3 is TGTGCCAGCAGCTTATTGCAGGGGGCGACTGAAGCTTTCTTT. Amino acid sequence: CASSLLQGATEAFF. The rearrangement links TRBV7-3 to TRBJ1-1; TRBD1 aligns across 8 bases. Trimming took 2 bases from V and 5 from J; bases not matched to a gene: 4. This CDR3 comprises 14 residues. Germline V CDR1 and CDR2: SGHTA, FQGTGA.